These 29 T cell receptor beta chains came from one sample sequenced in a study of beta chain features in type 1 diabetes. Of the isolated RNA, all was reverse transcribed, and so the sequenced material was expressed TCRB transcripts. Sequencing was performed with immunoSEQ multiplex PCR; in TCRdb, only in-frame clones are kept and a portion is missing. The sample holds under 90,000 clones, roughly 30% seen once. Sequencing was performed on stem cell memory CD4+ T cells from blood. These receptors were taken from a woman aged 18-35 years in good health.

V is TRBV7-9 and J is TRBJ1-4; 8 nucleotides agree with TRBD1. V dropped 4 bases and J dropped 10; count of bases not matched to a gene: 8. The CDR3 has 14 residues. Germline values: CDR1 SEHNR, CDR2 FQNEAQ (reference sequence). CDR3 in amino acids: CASSSDRGLGKLFF. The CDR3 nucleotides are TGTGCCAGCAGCTCCGACAGGGGTTTAGGAAAACTGTTTTTT.

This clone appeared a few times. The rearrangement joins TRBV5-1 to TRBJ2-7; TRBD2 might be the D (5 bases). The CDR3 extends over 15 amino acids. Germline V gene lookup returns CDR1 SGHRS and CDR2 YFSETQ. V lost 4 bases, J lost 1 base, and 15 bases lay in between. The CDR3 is CASSPSPGISYEQYF. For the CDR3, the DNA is TGCGCCAGCAGCCCCAGTCCGGGGATTTCCTACGAGCAGTACTTC.

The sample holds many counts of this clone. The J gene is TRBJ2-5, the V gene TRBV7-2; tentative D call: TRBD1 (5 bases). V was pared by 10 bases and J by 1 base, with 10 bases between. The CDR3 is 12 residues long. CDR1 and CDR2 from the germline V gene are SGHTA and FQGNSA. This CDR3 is CATTTVQETQYF. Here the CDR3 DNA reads TGTGCCACCACGACAGTCCAAGAGACCCAGTACTTC.

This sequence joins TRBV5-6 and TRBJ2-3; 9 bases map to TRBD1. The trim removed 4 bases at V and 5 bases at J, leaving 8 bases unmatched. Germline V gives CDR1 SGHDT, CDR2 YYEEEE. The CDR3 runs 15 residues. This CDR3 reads CASSRGTGRIDTQYF. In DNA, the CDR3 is TGTGCCAGCAGCCGCGGGACAGGGAGGATAGATACGCAGTATTTT.

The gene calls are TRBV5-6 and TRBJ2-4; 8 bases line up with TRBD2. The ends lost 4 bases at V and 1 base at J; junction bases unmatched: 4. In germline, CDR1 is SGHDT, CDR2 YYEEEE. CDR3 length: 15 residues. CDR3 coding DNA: TGTGCCAGCAGCCGGGAGGGGGGGGCCAAAAACATTCAGTACTTC. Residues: CASSREGGAKNIQYF.

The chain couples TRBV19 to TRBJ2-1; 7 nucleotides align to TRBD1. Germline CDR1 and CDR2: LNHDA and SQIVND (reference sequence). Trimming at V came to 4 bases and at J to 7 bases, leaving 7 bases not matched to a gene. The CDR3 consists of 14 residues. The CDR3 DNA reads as TGTGCCAGTAGTACAAGACAGGGTACGAATGAGCAGTTCTTC. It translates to CASSTRQGTNEQFF.

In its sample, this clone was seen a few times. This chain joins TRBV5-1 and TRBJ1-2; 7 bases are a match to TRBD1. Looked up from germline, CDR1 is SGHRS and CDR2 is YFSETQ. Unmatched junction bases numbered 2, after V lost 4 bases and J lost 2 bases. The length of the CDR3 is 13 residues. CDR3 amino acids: CASSVTGNYGYTF. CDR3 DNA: TGCGCCAGCAGCGTGACAGGGAACTATGGCTACACCTTC.

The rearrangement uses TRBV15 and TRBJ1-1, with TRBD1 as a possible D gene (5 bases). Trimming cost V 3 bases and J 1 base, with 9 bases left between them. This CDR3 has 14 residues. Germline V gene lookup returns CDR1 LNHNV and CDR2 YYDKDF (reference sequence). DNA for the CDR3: TGTGCCACCAGCAGTTTGACAGCGAACACTGAAGCTTTCTTT. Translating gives CATSSLTANTEAFF.

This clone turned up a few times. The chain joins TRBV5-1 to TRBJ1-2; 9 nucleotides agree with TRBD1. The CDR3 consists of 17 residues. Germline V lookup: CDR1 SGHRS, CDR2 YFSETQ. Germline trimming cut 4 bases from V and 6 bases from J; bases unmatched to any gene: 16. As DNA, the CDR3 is TGCGCCAGCAGCGCCCGACAGGGGGGTATTACCGTTCATGGCTACACCTTC. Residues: CASSARQGGITVHGYTF.

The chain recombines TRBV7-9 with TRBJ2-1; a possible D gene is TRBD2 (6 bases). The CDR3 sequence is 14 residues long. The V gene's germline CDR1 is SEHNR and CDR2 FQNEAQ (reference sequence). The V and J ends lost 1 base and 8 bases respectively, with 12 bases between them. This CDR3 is CASSLGSREDEQFF. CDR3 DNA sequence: TGTGCCAGCAGCTTAGGGTCTAGGGAGGATGAGCAGTTCTTC.

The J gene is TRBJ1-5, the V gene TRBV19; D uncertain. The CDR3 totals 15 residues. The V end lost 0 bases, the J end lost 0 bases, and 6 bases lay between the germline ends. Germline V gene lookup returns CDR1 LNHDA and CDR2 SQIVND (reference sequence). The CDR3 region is CASSIERLSNQPQHF. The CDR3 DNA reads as TGTGCCAGTAGTATAGAACGACTTAGCAATCAGCCCCAGCATTTT.

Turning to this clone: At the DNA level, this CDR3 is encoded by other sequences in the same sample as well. CDR3 sequence reads: CASSLARLVLGTDTQYF. CDR3 DNA: TGCGCCAGCAGCTTGGCCCGACTAGTTTTGGGCACAGATACGCAGTATTTT. The rearrangement uses TRBV5-1 and TRBJ2-3; TRBD2 might be the D (6 bases). The CDR3 sequence is 17 residues long. Between the trimmed V and J ends, which lost 0 bases and 1 base, there was a span of 15 bases. Looked up from germline, CDR1 is SGHRS and CDR2 is YFSETQ.

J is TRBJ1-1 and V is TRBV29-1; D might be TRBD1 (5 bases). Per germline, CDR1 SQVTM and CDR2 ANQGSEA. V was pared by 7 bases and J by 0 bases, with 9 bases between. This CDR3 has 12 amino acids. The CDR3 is CSAGGMNTEAFF. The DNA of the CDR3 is TGCAGCGCCGGGGGGATGAACACTGAAGCTTTCTTT.

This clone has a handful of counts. The CDR3 coding sequence is TGCGCCAGCAGCTGGGGTGGACTAGCGGGAGGGGCTGAGCAGTTCTTC. It specifies CASSWGGLAGGAEQFF. The chain uses TRBV5-1 and TRBJ2-1, with 15 positions matching TRBD2. The CDR3 is 16 amino acids. Germline CDR1 SGHRS, CDR2 YFSETQ. V lost 3 bases to trimming and J lost 9 bases; unmatched junction nucleotides: 7.

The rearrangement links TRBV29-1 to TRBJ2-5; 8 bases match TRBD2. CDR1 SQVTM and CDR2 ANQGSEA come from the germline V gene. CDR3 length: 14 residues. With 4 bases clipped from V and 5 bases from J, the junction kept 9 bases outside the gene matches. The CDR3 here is CSVVSGGRIETQYF. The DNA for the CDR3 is TGCAGCGTTGTTAGTGGCGGGAGGATTGAGACCCAGTACTTC.

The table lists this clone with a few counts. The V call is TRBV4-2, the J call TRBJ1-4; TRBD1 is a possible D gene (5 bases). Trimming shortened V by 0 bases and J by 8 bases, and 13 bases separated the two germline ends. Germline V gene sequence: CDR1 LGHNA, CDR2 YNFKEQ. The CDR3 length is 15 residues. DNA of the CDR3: TGTGCCAGCAGCCAAGATGGCAGGGAGGGGGAAAAACTGTTTTTT. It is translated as CASSQDGREGEKLFF.

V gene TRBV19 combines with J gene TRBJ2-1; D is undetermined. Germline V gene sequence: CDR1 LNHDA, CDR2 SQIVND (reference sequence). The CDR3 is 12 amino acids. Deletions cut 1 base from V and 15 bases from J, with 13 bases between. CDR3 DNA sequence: TGTGCCAGTAGTATAGTTGGCGGCACATGGTTCTTC. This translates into CASSIVGGTWFF.

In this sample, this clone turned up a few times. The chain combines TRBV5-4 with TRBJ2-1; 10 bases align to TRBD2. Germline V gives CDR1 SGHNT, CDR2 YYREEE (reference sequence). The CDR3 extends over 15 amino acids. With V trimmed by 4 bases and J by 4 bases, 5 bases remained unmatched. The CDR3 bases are TGTGCCAGCAGCCAAACTAGCGGGGTATACAATGAGCAGTTCTTC. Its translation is CASSQTSGVYNEQFF.

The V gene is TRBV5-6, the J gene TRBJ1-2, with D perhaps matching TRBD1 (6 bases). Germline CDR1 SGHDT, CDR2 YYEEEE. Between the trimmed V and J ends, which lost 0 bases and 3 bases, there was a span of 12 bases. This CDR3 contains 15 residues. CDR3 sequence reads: CASSLASGEYYGYTF. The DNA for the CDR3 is TGTGCCAGCAGCTTGGCATCAGGGGAGTACTATGGCTACACCTTC.

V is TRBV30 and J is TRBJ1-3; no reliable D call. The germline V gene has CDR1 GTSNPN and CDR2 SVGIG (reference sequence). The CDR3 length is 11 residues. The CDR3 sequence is CGFSSGNTIYF. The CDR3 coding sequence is TGTGGATTTAGCTCTGGAAACACCATATATTTT.

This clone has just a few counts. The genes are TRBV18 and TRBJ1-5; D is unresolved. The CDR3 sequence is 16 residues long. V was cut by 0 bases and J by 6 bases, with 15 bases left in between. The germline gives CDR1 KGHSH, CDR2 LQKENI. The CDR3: CASSPPDSIRGQPQHF. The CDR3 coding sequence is TGTGCCAGCTCACCACCGGACTCAATTCGTGGTCAGCCCCAGCATTTT.

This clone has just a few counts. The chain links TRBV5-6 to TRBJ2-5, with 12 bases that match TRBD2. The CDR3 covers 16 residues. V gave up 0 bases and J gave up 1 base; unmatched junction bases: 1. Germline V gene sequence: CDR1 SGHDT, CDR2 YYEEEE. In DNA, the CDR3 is TGTGCCAGCAGCTTGGGACTAGCGGGGGTCCAAGAGACCCAGTACTTC. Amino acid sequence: CASSLGLAGVQETQYF.

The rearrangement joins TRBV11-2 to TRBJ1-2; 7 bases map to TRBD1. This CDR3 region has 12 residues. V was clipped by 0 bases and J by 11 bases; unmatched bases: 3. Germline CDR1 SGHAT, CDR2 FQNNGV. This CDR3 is CASSLDRGRYTF. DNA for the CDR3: TGTGCCAGCAGCTTAGACAGGGGGAGGTACACCTTC.

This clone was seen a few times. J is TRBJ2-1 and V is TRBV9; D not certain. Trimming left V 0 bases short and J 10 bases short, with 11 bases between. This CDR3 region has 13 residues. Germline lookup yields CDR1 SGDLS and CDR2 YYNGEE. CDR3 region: CASSVEERVEQFF. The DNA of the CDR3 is TGTGCCAGCAGCGTAGAGGAACGGGTAGAGCAGTTCTTC.

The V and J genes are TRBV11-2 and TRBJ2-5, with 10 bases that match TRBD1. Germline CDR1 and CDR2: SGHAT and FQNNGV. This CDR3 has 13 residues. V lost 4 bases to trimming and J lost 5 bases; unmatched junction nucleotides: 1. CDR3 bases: TGTGCCAGCAGCTCGGGACAGGGGGAGACCCAGTACTTC. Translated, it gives CASSSGQGETQYF.

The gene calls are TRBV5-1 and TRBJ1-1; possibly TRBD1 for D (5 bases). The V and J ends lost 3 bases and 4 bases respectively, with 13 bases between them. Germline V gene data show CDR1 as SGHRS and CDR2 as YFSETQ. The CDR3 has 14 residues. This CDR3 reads CASSSGGGSTEAFF. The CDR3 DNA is TGCGCCAGCAGCTCGGGGGGAGGAAGCACTGAAGCTTTCTTT.

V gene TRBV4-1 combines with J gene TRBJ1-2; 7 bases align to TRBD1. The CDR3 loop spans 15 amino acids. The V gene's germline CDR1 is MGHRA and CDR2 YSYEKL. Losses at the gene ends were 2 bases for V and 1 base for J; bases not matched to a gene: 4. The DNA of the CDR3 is TGCGCCAGCAGCCAACAGACAGGGAATAACTATGGCTACACCTTC. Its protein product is CASSQQTGNNYGYTF.

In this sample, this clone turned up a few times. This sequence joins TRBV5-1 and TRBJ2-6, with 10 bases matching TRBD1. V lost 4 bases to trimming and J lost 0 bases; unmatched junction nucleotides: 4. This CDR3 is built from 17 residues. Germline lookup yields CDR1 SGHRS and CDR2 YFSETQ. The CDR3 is CASSLGQGGSGANVLTF. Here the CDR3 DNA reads TGCGCCAGCAGCCTAGGACAGGGGGGCTCTGGGGCCAACGTCCTGACTTTC.

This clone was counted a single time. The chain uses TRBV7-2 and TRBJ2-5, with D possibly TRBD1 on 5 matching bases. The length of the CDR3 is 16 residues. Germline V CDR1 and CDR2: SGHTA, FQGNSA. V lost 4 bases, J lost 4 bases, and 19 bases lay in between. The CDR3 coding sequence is TGTGCCAGCAGCTGGTCAGGGCAAGCGATAAGAGAGACCCAGTACTTC. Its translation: CASSWSGQAIRETQYF. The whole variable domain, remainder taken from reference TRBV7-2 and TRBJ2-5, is GAGVSQSPSNKVTEKGKDVELRCDPISGHTALYWYRQSLGQGLEFLIYFQGNSAPDKSGLPSDRFSAERTGGSVSTLTIQRTQQEDSAVYLCASSWSGQAIRETQYFGPGTRLLVL.